The clone carrying this T cell receptor beta chain showed up many times. The antigen is undetermined. Breast cancer patients provided tissue from their axillary draining lymph nodes. The sample originates from a study of breast tumors, draining lymph nodes, adjacent tissues. Via MiXCR, TCRdb re-called the multiplex PCR reads, giving one row per CDR3 protein. This table holds approximately 130,000 distinct CDR3 sequences, 20% to 25% found once. Germline CDR1 and CDR2: SNHLY and FYNNEI. CDR3 length: 16 residues. Between the trimmed V and J ends, which lost 6 bases and 2 bases, there was a span of 16 bases. Findings and caveats of the study: Luminal-like breast cancer showed significantly greater tumor-nontumor repertoire similarity than basal-like breast cancer did. The lymph node origin of tumor T cells was framed as consistent with a hypothesis, not demonstrated. The data were judged consistent with most tumor T cells coming from lymph node and expanding in tumor.

The source of this sequence is a female donor with breast cancer. Some clones in this sample may be carry-over from other donors' samples. The J gene is TRBJ2-2, the V gene TRBV2, with D uncertain. Sequenced: axillary lymph node tissue. CDR3 residues: CASRVGFAANTGELFF. The CDR3 bases are TGTGCCAGCAGGGTAGGCTTTGCGGCTAACACCGGGGAGCTGTTTTTT.